The sequence of this T cell receptor (beta chain) was determined in a study of technical replicates of blood from a handful of donors (dated by TCRdb to about 2017). The CDR3 runs 11 residues from the cysteine to the phenylalanine. The sequence is cut down to CDR3 DNA, 33 bases in frame from base 1. V and J lose 0 bases and 6 bases, and a span of 3 bases separates them. The CDR1 and CDR2 encoded by the germline V gene are SGHDT and YYEEEE. This clone has more than one count but fewer than ten. There is no known antigen for this receptor. No clone much larger than this one lies a single base away; base qualities are absent. The library relied on the immunoSEQ multiplex PCR assay. As stored in TCRdb, this immuneACCESS dataset retains in-frame rearrangements with V and J assigned. A fraction of the clones does not appear; measured against another copy, unresolved V genes explain less than half of the discrepancy, and the remainder lacks a known reason. The table for this sample lists about 48,000 clones; more than 85% of them were counted only once. The ten top clones hold 3% to 5% of the sample.

The TCR comes from a human donor in good health. Some clones in this sample may be carry-over from other donors' samples. The sequenced sample was PBMCs. The sequence links TRBV5-6 to TRBJ1-1; the D gene is unclear. The sequenced DNA: TGTGCCAGCAGCTTGGACTCTGAAGCTTTCTTT. It codes for CASSLDSEAFF. The variable domain in full, with residues beyond the CDR3 obtained from the reference TRBV5-6 and TRBJ1-1 genes, is DAGVTQSPTHLIKTRGQQVTLRCSPKSGHDTVSWYQQALGQGPQFIFQYYEEEERQRGNFPDRFSGHQFPNYSSELNVNALLLGDSALYLCASSLDSEAFFGQGTRLTVV.